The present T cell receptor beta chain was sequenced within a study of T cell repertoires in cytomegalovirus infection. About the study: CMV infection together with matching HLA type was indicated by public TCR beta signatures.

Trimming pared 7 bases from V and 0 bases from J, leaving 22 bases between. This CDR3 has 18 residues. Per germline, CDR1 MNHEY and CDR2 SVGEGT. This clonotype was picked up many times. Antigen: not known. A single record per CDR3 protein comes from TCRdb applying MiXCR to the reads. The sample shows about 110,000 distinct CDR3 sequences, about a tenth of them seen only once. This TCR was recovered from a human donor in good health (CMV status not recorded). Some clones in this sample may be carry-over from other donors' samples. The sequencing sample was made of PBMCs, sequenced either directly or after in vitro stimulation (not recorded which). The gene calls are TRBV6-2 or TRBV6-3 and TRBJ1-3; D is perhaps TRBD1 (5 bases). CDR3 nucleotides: TGTGCCAGCACCCTCAACCGGACTCCCGGGGCCTCTGGAAACACCATATATTTT. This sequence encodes CASTLNRTPGASGNTIYF.